This TCR beta chain was profiled in a study of blood T cell repertoires in COVID-19. Study-level background: Material from acute and convalescent COVID-19 was sourced from the United States, Italy and Spain. PBMCs, B-cell-depleted T cells, or T cells provided the cDNA or gDNA that made up the material.

Per the original methods: Reference gene primers were amplified, and this amplification served to estimate nucleated cell counts. Profiled with immunoSEQ multiplex PCR; TCRdb holds only in-frame clones, not every one. V, J and clone size are taken as reported in that table, and D and trimming were inferred from the DNA itself. The sample lists about 240,000 clones; roughly 80% were seen once. The ends were cut back, 5 bases at V and 9 bases at J, with 20 bases in the middle. This CDR3 is built from 14 residues. Germline V gene sequence: CDR1 MNHEY, CDR2 SMNVEV (reference sequence). The chain carries TRBV27 and TRBJ2-7; tentative D call: TRBD1 (5 bases). The sequencing sample was made of peripheral blood. The sequence was collected from a woman under 30 with acute or convalescent COVID-19. CDR3: CASSAGQALAGQYF. DNA of the CDR3: TGTGCCAGCAGTGCAGGACAAGCGCTGGCTGGGCAGTACTTC.